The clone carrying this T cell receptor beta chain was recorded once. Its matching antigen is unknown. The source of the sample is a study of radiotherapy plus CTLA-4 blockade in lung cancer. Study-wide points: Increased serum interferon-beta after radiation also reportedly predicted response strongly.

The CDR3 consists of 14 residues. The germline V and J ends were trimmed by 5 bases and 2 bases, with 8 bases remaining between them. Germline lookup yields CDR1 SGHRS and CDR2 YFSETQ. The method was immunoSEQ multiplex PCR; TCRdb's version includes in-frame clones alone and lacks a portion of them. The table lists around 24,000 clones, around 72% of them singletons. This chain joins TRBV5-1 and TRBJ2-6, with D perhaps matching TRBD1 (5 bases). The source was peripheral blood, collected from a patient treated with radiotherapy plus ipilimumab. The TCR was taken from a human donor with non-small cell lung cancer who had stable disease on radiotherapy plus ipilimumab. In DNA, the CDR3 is TGCGCCAGCAGTGCGACAGCTGGGGCCAACGTCCTGACTTTC. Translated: CASSATAGANVLTF.